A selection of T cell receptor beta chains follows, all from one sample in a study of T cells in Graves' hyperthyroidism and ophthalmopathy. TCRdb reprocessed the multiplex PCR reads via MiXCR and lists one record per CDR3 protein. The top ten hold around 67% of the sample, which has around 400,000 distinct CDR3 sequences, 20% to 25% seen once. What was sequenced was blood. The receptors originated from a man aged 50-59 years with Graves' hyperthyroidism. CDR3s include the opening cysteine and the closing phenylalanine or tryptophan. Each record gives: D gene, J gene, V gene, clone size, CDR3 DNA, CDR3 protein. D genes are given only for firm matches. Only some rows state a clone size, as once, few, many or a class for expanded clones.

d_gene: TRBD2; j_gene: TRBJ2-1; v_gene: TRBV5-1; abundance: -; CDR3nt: TGCGCCAGCAGGTTGGAATTAGCGGGAACGGGTGAGCAGTTCTTC; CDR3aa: CASRLELAGTGEQFF
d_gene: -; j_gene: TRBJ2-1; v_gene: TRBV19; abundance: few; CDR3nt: TGTGCCAGTAGGAACCTAGCAACCCAGAGTGAGCAGTTCTTC; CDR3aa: CASRNLATQSEQFF
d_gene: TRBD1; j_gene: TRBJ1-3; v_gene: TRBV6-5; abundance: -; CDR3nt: TGTGCCAGCACCCCGGGACAGTGCTCTGGAAACACCATATATTTT; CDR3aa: CASTPGQCSGNTIYF
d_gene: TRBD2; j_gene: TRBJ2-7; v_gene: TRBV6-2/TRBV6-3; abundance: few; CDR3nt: TGTGCCAGCAGACCACTACTAGCGGAGGTATCCTACGAGCAGTACTTC; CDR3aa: CASRPLLAEVSYEQYF
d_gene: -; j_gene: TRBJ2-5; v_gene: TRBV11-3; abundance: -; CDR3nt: TGTGCCAGCAGCTCCGGCCCCCGGATGGTTGAGCAAGAGACCCAGTACTTC; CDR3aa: CASSSGPRMVEQETQYF
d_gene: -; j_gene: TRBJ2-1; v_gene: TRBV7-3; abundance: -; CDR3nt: TGTGCCAGCAGCCAAGAGGGGTACAATGAGCAGTTCTTC; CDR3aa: CASSQEGYNEQFF
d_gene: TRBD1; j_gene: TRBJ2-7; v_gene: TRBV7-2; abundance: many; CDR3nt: TGTGCCAGCAGCCAGTCGACAGGGGGCTACGAGCAGTACTTC; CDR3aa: CASSQSTGGYEQYF
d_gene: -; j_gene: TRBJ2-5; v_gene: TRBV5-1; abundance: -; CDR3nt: TGCGCCAGCAGCTTGGACAGGGTCCAAGAGACCCAGTACTTC; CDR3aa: CASSLDRVQETQYF
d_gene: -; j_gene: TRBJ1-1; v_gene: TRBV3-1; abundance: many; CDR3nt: TGTGCCAGCAGCCAAGTGACAACTGAAGCTTTCTTT; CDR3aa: CASSQVTTEAFF
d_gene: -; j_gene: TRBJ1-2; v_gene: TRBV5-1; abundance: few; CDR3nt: TGCGCCAGCAGGCCTCGCGGACAGTCTAACTATGGCTACACCTTC; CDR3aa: CASRPRGQSNYGYTF
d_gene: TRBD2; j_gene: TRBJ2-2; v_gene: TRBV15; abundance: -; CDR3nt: TGTGCCACCGTCGAAGCGGGAGGGCCGGGCACCGGGGAGCTGTTTTTT; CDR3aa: CATVEAGGPGTGELFF
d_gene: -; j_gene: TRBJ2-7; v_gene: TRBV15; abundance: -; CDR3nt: TGTGCCACCAGGAAGACAGGCTCCTACGAGCAGTACTTC; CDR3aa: CATRKTGSYEQYF
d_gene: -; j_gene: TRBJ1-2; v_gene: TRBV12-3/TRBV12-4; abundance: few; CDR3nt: TGTGCCAGCAGCCAAAGGTCAGGCGGCACGAAAGATGGCTACACCTTC; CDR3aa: CASSQRSGGTKDGYTF
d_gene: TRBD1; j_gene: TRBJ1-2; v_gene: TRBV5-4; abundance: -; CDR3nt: TGTGCCAGCAGCCTGGACAGGGGTGTGAATGGCTACACCTTC; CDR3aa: CASSLDRGVNGYTF
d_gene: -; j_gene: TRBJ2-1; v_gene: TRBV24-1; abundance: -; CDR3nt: TGTGCCACCAGCCGGAGCTTGTACAATGAGCAGTTCTTC; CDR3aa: CATSRSLYNEQFF
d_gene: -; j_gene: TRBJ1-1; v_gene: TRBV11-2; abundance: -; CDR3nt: TGTGCCAGCAGCTTAGGGGCATTAAGTGAAGCTTTCTTT; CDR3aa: CASSLGALSEAFF
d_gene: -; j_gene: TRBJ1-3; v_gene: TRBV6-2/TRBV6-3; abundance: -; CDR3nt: TGTGCCAGCAGTTATCCGTCCCGACAGAGCTCTGGAAACACCATATATTTT; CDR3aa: CASSYPSRQSSGNTIYF
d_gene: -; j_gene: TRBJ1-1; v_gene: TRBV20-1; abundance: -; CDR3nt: TGCAGTGCTAGTTTGGAGAACACTGAAGCTTTCTTT; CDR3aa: CSASLENTEAFF
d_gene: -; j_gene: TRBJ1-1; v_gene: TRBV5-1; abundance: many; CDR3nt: TGCGCCAGCAGCGAAACAGAGAACACTGAAGCTTTCTTT; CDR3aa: CASSETENTEAFF
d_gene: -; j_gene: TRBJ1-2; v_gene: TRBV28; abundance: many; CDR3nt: TGTGCCAGCAGTTCGGGACCTAACTATGGCTACACCTTC; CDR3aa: CASSSGPNYGYTF
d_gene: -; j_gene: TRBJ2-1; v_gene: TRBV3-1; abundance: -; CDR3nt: TGTGCCAGCAGCCCTCTGAGGGCAGGCAATGAGCAGTTCTTC; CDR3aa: CASSPLRAGNEQFF
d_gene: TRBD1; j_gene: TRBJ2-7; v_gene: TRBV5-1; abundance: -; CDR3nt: TGCGCCAGCACCCAGGACAGGGACGAGCAGTACTTC; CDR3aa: CASTQDRDEQYF
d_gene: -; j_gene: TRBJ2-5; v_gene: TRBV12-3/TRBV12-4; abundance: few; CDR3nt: TGTGCCAGCAGTTTTATCTTACAGGAGACCCAGTACTTC; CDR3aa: CASSFILQETQYF
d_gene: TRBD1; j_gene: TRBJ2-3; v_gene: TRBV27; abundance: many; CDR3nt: TGTGCCAGCAGCCCCGGGACAGGATGGGGCACAGATACGCAGTATTTT; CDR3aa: CASSPGTGWGTDTQYF
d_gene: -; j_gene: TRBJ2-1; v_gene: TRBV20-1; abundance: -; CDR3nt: TGCAGTGCTAGAGATAAGGCGGGGCCCTACGAGCAGTTCTTC; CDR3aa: CSARDKAGPYEQFF
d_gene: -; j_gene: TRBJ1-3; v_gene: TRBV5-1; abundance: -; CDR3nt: TGCGCCAGCAGCTTGGGCCCTACTGGTTCTGGAAACACCATATATTTT; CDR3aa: CASSLGPTGSGNTIYF
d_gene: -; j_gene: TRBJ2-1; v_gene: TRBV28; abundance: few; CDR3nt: TGTGCCAGCAGTTTGATCGATTCTGAGCAGTTCTTC; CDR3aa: CASSLIDSEQFF
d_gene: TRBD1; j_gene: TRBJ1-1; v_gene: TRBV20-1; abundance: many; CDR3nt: TGCAGTGCTAGTACGACAGGGGGCCATAACACTGAAGCTTTCTTT; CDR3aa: CSASTTGGHNTEAFF
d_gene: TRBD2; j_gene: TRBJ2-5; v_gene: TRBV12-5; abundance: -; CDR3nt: TGTGCTAGTGGTCCCACCTTAGCGGGAGGGGGAGAAGAGACCCAGTACTTC; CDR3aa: CASGPTLAGGGEETQYF
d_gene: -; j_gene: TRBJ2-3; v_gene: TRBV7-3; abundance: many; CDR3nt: TGTGCCAGCAGCTGGGGGGGCGAGTCAGATACGCAGTATTTT; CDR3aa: CASSWGGESDTQYF
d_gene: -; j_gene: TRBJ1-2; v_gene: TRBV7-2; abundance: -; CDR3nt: TGTGCCAGCAGCGATGGGGTTAGGGACTATGGCTACACCTTC; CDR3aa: CASSDGVRDYGYTF
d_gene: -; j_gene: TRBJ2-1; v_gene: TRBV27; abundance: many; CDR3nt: TGTGCCAGCAGTTTGAGGGCCAAGCTTGGACAGTTCTTC; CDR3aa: CASSLRAKLGQFF
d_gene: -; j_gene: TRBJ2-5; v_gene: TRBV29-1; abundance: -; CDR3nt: TGCAGCGTCGATTGGGGTCTGGGGACCCAGTACTTC; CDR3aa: CSVDWGLGTQYF
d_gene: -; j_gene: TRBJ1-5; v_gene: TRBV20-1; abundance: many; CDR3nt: TGCAGTGCCTCCAATGCGGGCAATCAGCCCCAGCATTTT; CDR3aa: CSASNAGNQPQHF
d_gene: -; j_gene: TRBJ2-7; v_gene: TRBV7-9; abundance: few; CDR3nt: TGTGCCAGCAGCCCGGAGGACGGGTACGAGCAGTACTTC; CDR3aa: CASSPEDGYEQYF
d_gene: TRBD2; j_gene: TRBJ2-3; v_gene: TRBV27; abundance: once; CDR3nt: TGTGCCAGCAGTTACTCGGCTAGCGGGGACACAGATACGCAGTATTTT; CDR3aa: CASSYSASGDTDTQYF
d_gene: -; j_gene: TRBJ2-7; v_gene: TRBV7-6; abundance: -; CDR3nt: TGTGCCAGCAGCTTAGCCGCTGGAGGCCTGTACGAGCAGTACTTC; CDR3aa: CASSLAAGGLYEQYF
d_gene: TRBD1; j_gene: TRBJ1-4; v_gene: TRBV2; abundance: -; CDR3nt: TGTGCCAGCAAGAGGGACAGGGATGAAAAACTGTTTTTT; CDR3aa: CASKRDRDEKLFF
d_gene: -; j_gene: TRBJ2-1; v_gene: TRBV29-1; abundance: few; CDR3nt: TGCAGCGCAATCAACAGGGGACTAAATGAGCAGTTCTTC; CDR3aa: CSAINRGLNEQFF
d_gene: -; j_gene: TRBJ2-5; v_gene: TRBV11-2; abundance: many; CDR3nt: TGTGCCAGCAGCTACAACCCCCGAGAGACCCAGTACTTC; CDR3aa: CASSYNPRETQYF
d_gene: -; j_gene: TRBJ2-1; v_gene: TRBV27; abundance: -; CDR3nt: TGTGCCAGCAGTCCCAGTCTTAGCGGATTCCACAATGAGCAGTTCTTC; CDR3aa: CASSPSLSGFHNEQFF
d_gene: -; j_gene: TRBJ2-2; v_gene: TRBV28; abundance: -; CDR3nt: TGTGCCAGCAGTTCCCGCTCACTTGGCACCGGGGAGCTGTTTTTT; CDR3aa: CASSSRSLGTGELFF
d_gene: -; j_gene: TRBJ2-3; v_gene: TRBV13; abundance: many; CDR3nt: TGTGCCAGCAACCAGTACAGCGCGCGCACAGATACGCAGTATTTT; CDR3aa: CASNQYSARTDTQYF
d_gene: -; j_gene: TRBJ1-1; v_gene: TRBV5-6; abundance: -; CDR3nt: TGTGCCAGCAGCCGCAGACCAGGGGCCAGGGCTGAAGCTTTCTTT; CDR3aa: CASSRRPGARAEAFF
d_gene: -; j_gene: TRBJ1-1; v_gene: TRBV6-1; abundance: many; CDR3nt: TGTGCCAGCATACTAGACAGTTACACTGAAGCTTTCTTT; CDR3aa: CASILDSYTEAFF
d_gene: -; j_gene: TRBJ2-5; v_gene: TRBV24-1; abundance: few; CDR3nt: TGTGCCACCAGTGATTTGCTGGGACTGAGATACTTC; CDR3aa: CATSDLLGLRYF
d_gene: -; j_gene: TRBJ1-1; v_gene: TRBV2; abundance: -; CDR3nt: TGTGCCAGCAGTGAAAATGGGAACACTGAAGCTTTCTTT; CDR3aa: CASSENGNTEAFF
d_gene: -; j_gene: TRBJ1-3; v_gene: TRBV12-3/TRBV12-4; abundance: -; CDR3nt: TGTGCCAGCAGTTTAGCGTCGGGGTCTGGAAACACCATATATTTT; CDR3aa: CASSLASGSGNTIYF
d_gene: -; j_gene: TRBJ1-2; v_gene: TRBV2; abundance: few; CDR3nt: TGTGCCAGCAGGGGGTCCGTGCCTGGCTACACCTTC; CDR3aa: CASRGSVPGYTF